These 31 T cell receptor beta chains came from one sample sequenced in a study of shared clonotypes between healthy human individuals. Libraries were prepared by immunoSEQ multiplex PCR; TCRdb keeps only in-frame clonotypes and omits some of them. Here the sample spans 640,000 or so clones, roughly 70% being singletons. Sequenced input: memory CD4+ T cells sorted from blood. As for subset: CD45RA-negative fraction. These receptors all stem from a woman aged 25 to 39 in good health.

The chain joins TRBV19 to TRBJ1-5, with TRBD1 as a possible D gene (6 bases). Looked up from germline, CDR1 is LNHDA and CDR2 is SQIVND (reference sequence). CDR3 length: 15 amino acids. Trimming took 7 bases from V and 5 from J, leaving 18 bases between them. Written as DNA, the CDR3 is TGTGCCAGTAAGTCCCAAGCCGGGGGCCATCAGCCCCAGCATTTT. Translation: CASKSQAGGHQPQHF.

This chain connects TRBV29-1 to TRBJ1-5; D not certain. The germline gives CDR1 SQVTM, CDR2 ANQGSEA. CDR3 length: 12 amino acids. V was pared by 8 bases and J by 2 bases, with 10 bases between. CDR3 DNA sequence: TGCAGCTACGGGGAAGGCAATCAGCCCCAGCATTTT. Encoded protein: CSYGEGNQPQHF.

This chain uses TRBV5-4 with TRBJ1-2, with D perhaps matching TRBD1 (5 bases). The V end lost 0 bases, the J end lost 8 bases, and 14 bases lay between the germline ends. The CDR3 is 14 amino acids. CDR1 SGHNT and CDR2 YYREEE come from the germline V gene (reference sequence). CDR3 region: CASSLAGAGLGYTF. CDR3 nucleotide sequence: TGTGCCAGCAGCTTGGCCGGGGCAGGTCTAGGCTACACCTTC.

The gene calls are TRBV4-1 and TRBJ1-2, with unresolved D. Looked up from germline, CDR1 is MGHRA and CDR2 is YSYEKL. The CDR3 length is 16 residues. Trimming took off 1 base at V and 4 bases at J, with 16 bases between the two ends. CDR3 nucleotides: TGCGCCAGCAGCCAAGGGCACCTCAATCCCGGCTATGGCTACACCTTC. It encodes CASSQGHLNPGYGYTF.

Only a few counts were recorded for this clone. The J gene is TRBJ2-3, the V gene TRBV15; D is undetermined. From germline, CDR1 is LNHNV and CDR2 YYDKDF (reference sequence). V lost 2 bases and J 12 bases, leaving 15 bases between the germline ends. This CDR3 spans 13 amino acids. CDR3 loop: CATSRPPGRLQYF. The CDR3 coding sequence is TGTGCCACCAGCAGACCACCTGGGCGGCTCCAGTATTTT.

V usage is TRBV6-5 and J usage is TRBJ1-2; 8 positions agree with TRBD1. V shed 6 bases and J 4 bases; nucleotides not matched to a gene: 10. Germline V gene data show CDR1 as MNHEY and CDR2 as SVGAGI. The CDR3 consists of 15 residues. DNA of the CDR3: TGTGCCAGCAGCGCCGCGATGGGGACAGGCTATGGCTACACCTTC. Encoded protein: CASSAAMGTGYGYTF.

This clone was seen more than once but under ten times. The chain is built from TRBV5-1 and TRBJ2-7; 7 nucleotides line up with TRBD2. Germline V gene sequence: CDR1 SGHRS, CDR2 YFSETQ. The CDR3 is made up of 15 amino acids. V lost 3 bases, J lost 6 bases, and 12 bases stayed unmatched. The CDR3 coding sequence is TGCGCCAGCAGCTCCCCCGAGCGGGAACGGTCCGAGCAGTACTTC. Its translation is CASSSPERERSEQYF.

The rearrangement uses TRBV6-5 and TRBJ2-4, with TRBD2 matching 10 bases. The CDR3 has 14 amino acids. The V gene end was trimmed by 6 bases and the J gene end by 6 bases; junction bases not matched to a gene: 5. Germline V gene lookup returns CDR1 MNHEY and CDR2 SVGAGI. CDR3: CASRTGTSANIQYF. The CDR3, as DNA: TGTGCCAGCAGGACCGGGACTAGCGCAAACATTCAGTACTTC.

This chain uses TRBV7-9 with TRBJ2-3; the match to TRBD2 covers 9 bases. Trimming at V came to 0 bases and at J to 0 bases, leaving 7 bases not matched to a gene. Germline V gene data show CDR1 as SEHNR and CDR2 as FQNEAQ (reference sequence). There are 18 residues in the CDR3. CDR3 DNA: TGTGCCAGCAGCTTAGCGCTGGCTAGCGGGACTAGCACAGATACGCAGTATTTT. Translating gives CASSLALASGTSTDTQYF.

Comment on this clone: Other DNA sequences of this sample code for an identical CDR3. The chain joins TRBV5-1 to TRBJ2-1; no clear D gene. V was shortened by 5 bases and J by 0 bases, with 12 bases between the two germline ends. Germline V lookup: CDR1 SGHRS, CDR2 YFSETQ. This CDR3 region has 15 residues. The CDR3, as DNA: TGCGCCAGCAGTTTTGACTCGAGCTCCTACAATGAGCAGTTCTTC. It yields the protein CASSFDSSSYNEQFF.

This chain links TRBV5-1 with TRBJ2-5; 7 bases match TRBD2. The V gene's germline CDR1 is SGHRS and CDR2 YFSETQ. This CDR3 is 14 amino acids long. V was clipped by 0 bases and J by 4 bases; unmatched bases: 3. CDR3 DNA: TGCGCCAGCAGCTTGGCTGCGGGAGTAGAGACCCAGTACTTC. Encoded protein: CASSLAAGVETQYF.

The chain links TRBV28 to TRBJ2-3; D gene uncertain. V lost 2 bases and J 3 bases, leaving 12 bases between the germline ends. The CDR3 loop spans 15 amino acids. In germline, CDR1 is MDHEN, CDR2 SYDVKM. CDR3 DNA sequence: TGTGCCAGCAGTTTAGGTCCTGGCGGAACAGATACGCAGTATTTT. Encoded protein: CASSLGPGGTDTQYF.

This chain connects TRBV25-1 to TRBJ1-2; 7 nucleotides align to TRBD1. Germline trimming cut 0 bases from V and 7 bases from J; bases unmatched to any gene: 11. Germline V gives CDR1 MGHDK, CDR2 SYGVNS. The CDR3 is made up of 16 amino acids. The CDR3 DNA follows: TGTGCCAGCAGTGAATATCGCCAGGGGGTGGGAAGTGGCTACACCTTC. The encoded protein is CASSEYRQGVGSGYTF.

This chain connects TRBV6-1 to TRBJ1-4, with unresolved D. The ends were cut back, 10 bases at V and 0 bases at J, with 15 bases in the middle. Germline values: CDR1 MNHNS, CDR2 SASEGT. The CDR3 totals 15 residues. The CDR3: CATTSQTTTNEKLFF. The CDR3 region has the DNA TGTGCCACCACGAGCCAAACAACAACTAATGAAAAACTGTTTTTT.

On this clone itself: A read error may explain this, as a much larger clone is one base away. The V gene is TRBV5-6, the J gene TRBJ2-5, with 7 bases lining up with TRBD1. The CDR3 spans 13 residues. Germline V CDR1 and CDR2: SGHDT, YYEEEE. The ends lost 4 bases at V and 1 base at J; junction bases unmatched: 1. In DNA form, the CDR3 reads TGTGCCAGCAGCCGGGACAGCCAAGAGACCCAGTACTTC. This codes for CASSRDSQETQYF.

Remarks on this clone: The junction differs from germline at one of its ends, possibly a read error. The same CDR3 can be traced to other DNA sequences in this sample. The rearrangement joins TRBV7-3 to TRBJ2-6; maybe TRBD2 (6 bases). CDR1 SGHTA and CDR2 FQGTGA come from the germline V gene. The CDR3 totals 14 residues. The CDR3 spells CASSLGTGANVLTF. For the CDR3, the DNA is TGTGCCAGCAGCCTCGGGACTGGAGCCAACGTCCTGACTTTC.

At least ten counts were recorded for this clone. Other DNA sequences in this specimen translate into the identical CDR3. The J gene is TRBJ1-4, the V gene TRBV5-1; TRBD1 aligns across 8 bases. Germline V gene data show CDR1 as SGHRS and CDR2 as YFSETQ. J was trimmed by 6 bases and V by 0 bases; bases with no gene match: 4. This CDR3 spans 15 amino acids. CDR3 amino acids: CASSLEGRGHEKLFF. CDR3 nucleotides: TGCGCCAGCAGCTTGGAGGGCAGGGGGCATGAAAAACTGTTTTTT.

The gene calls are TRBV19 and TRBJ1-5; D not resolved. The V gene lost 8 bases and the J gene lost 0 bases, with 11 bases spanning the gap. The CDR3 contains 14 residues. The germline CDR1 and CDR2 sequences are LNHDA and SQIVND (reference sequence). CDR3 region: CASARTGSNQPQHF. The CDR3, as DNA: TGTGCCAGTGCTCGGACGGGTAGCAATCAGCCCCAGCATTTT.

The chain links TRBV5-1 to TRBJ2-7; 8 bases line up with TRBD1. V lost 5 bases and J lost 5; bases outside the gene matches: 3. Germline lookup yields CDR1 SGHRS and CDR2 YFSETQ. This CDR3 region has 12 residues. The CDR3 loop reads CASRNRGDEQYF. CDR3 nucleotide sequence: TGCGCCAGCAGGAACAGGGGGGACGAGCAGTACTTC.

The chain carries TRBV18 and TRBJ1-1; the D is unclear. V lost 5 bases and J 2 bases, leaving 9 bases between the germline ends. This CDR3 is 13 amino acids long. From germline, CDR1 is KGHSH and CDR2 LQKENI. CDR3 amino acids: CASSSSVNTEAFF. As DNA, the CDR3 is TGTGCCAGCTCATCGTCCGTAAACACTGAAGCTTTCTTT.

The chain is built from TRBV28 and TRBJ2-3, with a possible D match to TRBD2 (6 bases). CDR3 length: 16 residues. V was shortened by 1 base and J by 7 bases, with 18 bases between the two germline ends. Germline CDR1 and CDR2: MDHEN and SYDVKM. CDR3 region: CASSLSAGRGKYTQYF. In DNA, the CDR3 is TGTGCCAGCAGTTTATCTGCGGGGAGAGGAAAGTATACGCAGTATTTT.

V is TRBV29-1 and J is TRBJ2-1; 9 bases line up with TRBD1. Germline V gives CDR1 SQVTM, CDR2 ANQGSEA. This CDR3 is built from 16 residues. V lost 6 bases, J lost 0 bases, and 9 bases stayed unmatched. In DNA, the CDR3 is TGCAGCGTGGTAAACCCGACAGGGGGCTCCTACAATGAGCAGTTCTTC. Its protein is CSVVNPTGGSYNEQFF.

The chain has TRBV2 and TRBJ1-2; unclear D gene. With 7 bases removed from V and 3 bases from J, the gap between germline ends came to 15 bases. This CDR3 contains 14 residues. Germline CDR1 and CDR2: SNHLY and FYNNEI. CDR3 nucleotide sequence: TGTGCCAGCACCACTACACGGGAGGACTATGGCTACACCTTC. As protein: CASTTTREDYGYTF.

To note about this clone: One junction end does not reproduce the germline sequence, and a read error may be involved. The chain links TRBV5-4 to TRBJ1-1; D perhaps matches TRBD1 (5 bases). CDR1 and CDR2 (germline): SGHNT, YYREEE (reference sequence). The length of the CDR3 is 13 residues. The CDR3 here is CASSLRGDPEAFF. CDR3 bases: TGCGCCAGCAGCTTGCGGGGGGACCCTGAAGCTTTCTTT.

The J gene is TRBJ2-3, the V gene TRBV9, with TRBD2 matching over 8 bases. Germline V gene sequence: CDR1 SGDLS, CDR2 YYNGEE. With V trimmed by 3 bases and J by 6 bases, 9 bases remained unmatched. There are 15 residues in the CDR3. CDR3 sequence: CASSEGPTSVDTQYF. CDR3 coding DNA: TGTGCCAGCAGCGAGGGACCGACTAGCGTGGATACGCAGTATTTT.

The genes are TRBV27 and TRBJ2-5; D gene uncertain. Germline CDR1 MNHEY, CDR2 SMNVEV (reference sequence). V was shortened by 5 bases and J by 5 bases, with 21 bases between the two germline ends. The CDR3 extends over 16 amino acids. For the CDR3, the DNA is TGTGCCAGCAGTATCAAGACACCCCTCGGCCCGGAGACCCAGTACTTC. Its translation is CASSIKTPLGPETQYF.

The rearrangement links TRBV10-3 to TRBJ2-7, with TRBD1 matching over 7 bases. The germline V gene has CDR1 ENHRY and CDR2 SYGVKD. CDR3 length equals 15 residues. With 3 bases clipped from V and 6 bases from J, the junction kept 11 bases outside the gene matches. The CDR3 protein is CAISDPADREREQYF. CDR3 nucleotide sequence: TGTGCCATCAGTGACCCAGCTGACAGGGAACGCGAGCAGTACTTC.

This chain uses TRBV28 with TRBJ2-1, with 10 nucleotides matching TRBD2. This CDR3 has 15 amino acids. V was pared by 6 bases and J by 3 bases, with 5 bases of the junction left unmatched. Germline V lookup: CDR1 MDHEN, CDR2 SYDVKM. CDR3 sequence reads: CASRTGTSVYNEQFF. CDR3 DNA: TGTGCCAGCAGGACCGGGACTAGCGTCTACAATGAGCAGTTCTTC.

The chain recombines TRBV28 with TRBJ1-1, with 7 bases fitting TRBD1. The CDR3 contains 13 residues. Trimming removed 5 bases from V and 4 bases from J; junction bases left unmatched: 4. The germline V gene has CDR1 MDHEN and CDR2 SYDVKM. This CDR3 is CASSRGQATEAFF. As DNA, the CDR3 is TGTGCCAGCAGTCGCGGACAGGCCACTGAAGCTTTCTTT. Using reference TRBV28 and TRBJ1-1 for the parts outside the CDR3, the full variable domain is DVKVTQSSRYLVKRTGEKVFLECVQDMDHENMFWYRQDPGLGLRLIYFSYDVKMKEKGDIPEGYSVSREKKERFSLILESASTNQTSMYLCASSRGQATEAFFGQGTRLTVV.

The CDR3 is CASSLASLGSDSYEQYF. The DNA for the CDR3 is TGTGCCAGCAGCTTGGCCTCATTAGGGTCCGACTCCTACGAGCAGTACTTC. V usage is TRBV5-5 and J usage is TRBJ2-7; no definite D call. The CDR3 runs 17 residues. Germline values: CDR1 SGHKS, CDR2 YYEKEE (reference sequence). V was shortened by 0 bases and J by 0 bases, with 16 bases between the two germline ends.

DNA of the CDR3: TGTGCCAGCCGGTCAGGGGTCTGGAATCAGCCCCAGCATTTT. Amino acid sequence: CASRSGVWNQPQHF. The chain links TRBV6-6 to TRBJ1-5, with D possibly being TRBD1 (6 bases). The V and J ends lost 8 bases and 4 bases respectively, with 15 bases between them. The CDR3 is made up of 14 amino acids. CDR1 and CDR2 (germline): MNHNY, SVGAGI (reference sequence).